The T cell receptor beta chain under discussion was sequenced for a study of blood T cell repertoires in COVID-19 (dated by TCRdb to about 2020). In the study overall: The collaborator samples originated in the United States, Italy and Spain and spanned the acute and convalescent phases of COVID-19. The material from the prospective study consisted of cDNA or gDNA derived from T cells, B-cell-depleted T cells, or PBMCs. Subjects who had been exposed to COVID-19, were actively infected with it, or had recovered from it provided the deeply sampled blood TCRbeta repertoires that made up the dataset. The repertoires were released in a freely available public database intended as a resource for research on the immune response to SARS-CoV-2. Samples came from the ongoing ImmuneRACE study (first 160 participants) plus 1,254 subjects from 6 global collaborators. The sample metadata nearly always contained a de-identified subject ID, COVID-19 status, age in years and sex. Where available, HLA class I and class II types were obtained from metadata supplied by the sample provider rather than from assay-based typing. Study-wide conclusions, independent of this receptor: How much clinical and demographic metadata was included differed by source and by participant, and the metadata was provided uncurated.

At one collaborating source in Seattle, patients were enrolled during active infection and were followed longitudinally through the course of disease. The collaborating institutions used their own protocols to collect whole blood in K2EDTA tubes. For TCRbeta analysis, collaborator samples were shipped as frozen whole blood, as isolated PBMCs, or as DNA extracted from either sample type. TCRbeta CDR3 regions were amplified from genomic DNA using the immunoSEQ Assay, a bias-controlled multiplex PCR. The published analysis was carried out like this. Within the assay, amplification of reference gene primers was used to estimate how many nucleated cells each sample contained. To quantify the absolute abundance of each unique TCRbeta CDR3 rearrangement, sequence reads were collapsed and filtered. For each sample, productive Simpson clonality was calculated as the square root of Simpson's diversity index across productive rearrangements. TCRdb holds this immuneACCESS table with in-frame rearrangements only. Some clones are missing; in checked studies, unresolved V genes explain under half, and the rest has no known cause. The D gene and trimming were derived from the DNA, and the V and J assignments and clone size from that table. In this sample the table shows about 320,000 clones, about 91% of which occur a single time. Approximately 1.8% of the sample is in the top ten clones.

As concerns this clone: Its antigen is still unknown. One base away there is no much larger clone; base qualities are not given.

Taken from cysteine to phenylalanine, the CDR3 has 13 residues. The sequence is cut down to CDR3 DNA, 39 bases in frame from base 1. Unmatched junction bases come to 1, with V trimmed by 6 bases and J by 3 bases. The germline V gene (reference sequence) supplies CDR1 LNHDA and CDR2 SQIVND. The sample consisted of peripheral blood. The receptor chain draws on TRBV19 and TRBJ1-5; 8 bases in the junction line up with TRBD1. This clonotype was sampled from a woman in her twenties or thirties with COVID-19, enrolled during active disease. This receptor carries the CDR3 CASRDRVNQPQHF. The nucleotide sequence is TGTGCCAGTAGGGACAGGGTCAATCAGCCCCAGCATTTT.